These 29 T cell receptor beta chains were all obtained from the same sample, sequenced in a study of identical twins. A single record per CDR3 protein comes from TCRdb applying MiXCR to the 5' RACE reads. The sample records over 600,000 distinct CDR3 sequences, about 20% being singletons. This sample also belongs to another study, concerning T cells expressing NK-cell markers.

The sequencing input was PBMCs. All receptors derive from a woman between 18 and 29 years old in good health.

This clonotype has a handful of counts. The gene calls are TRBV5-1 and TRBJ2-1; D gene unclear. In germline, CDR1 is SGHRS, CDR2 YFSETQ. The V end was cut by 8 bases, the J end by 6 bases, with 15 bases between. CDR3 size: 13 residues. The CDR3 is CASYRSRPNEQFF. The CDR3 nucleotides read TGCGCCAGTTATCGATCCAGACCCAATGAGCAGTTCTTC.

The chain joins TRBV20-1 to TRBJ2-4; no firm D call. V was cut by 0 bases and J by 0 bases, with 9 bases left in between. Germline CDR1 reads DFQATT; CDR2 reads SNEGSKA (reference sequence). The length of the CDR3 is 15 residues. This CDR3 is CSARDPLLAKNIQYF. In nucleotides, the CDR3 is TGCAGTGCTAGAGACCCCTTGCTAGCCAAAAACATTCAGTACTTC.

A few counts support this clonotype. The gene calls are TRBV3-1 and TRBJ2-7; a possible D gene is TRBD1 (6 bases). Trimming took 5 bases from V and 6 from J, leaving 8 bases between them. The CDR3 consists of 11 residues. Germline V CDR1 and CDR2: LGHDT, YNNKEL (reference sequence). CDR3 coding DNA: TGTGCCAGCAGCAACAGGGTCGAGCAGTACTTC. Its translation: CASSNRVEQYF.

The rearrangement links TRBV7-9 to TRBJ2-5, with D unresolved. Trimming stripped 4 bases from V and 6 bases from J, with 6 bases between. CDR3 length: 11 residues. CDR1 SEHNR and CDR2 FQNEAQ come from the germline V gene (reference sequence). The CDR3 loop reads CASSSDQTQYF. The CDR3 nucleotides read TGTGCCAGCAGCTCCGATCAGACCCAGTACTTC.

This clonotype occurred a few times. The V gene is TRBV6-1, the J gene TRBJ2-7; D not certain. V shed 2 bases and J shed 5 bases, with 7 bases lying between them. The CDR3 is 12 amino acids. Germline CDR1 MNHNS, CDR2 SASEGT. The CDR3 protein is CASSEIMDEQYF. The CDR3 DNA is TGTGCCAGCAGTGAAATTATGGACGAGCAGTACTTC.

V gene TRBV5-1 combines with J gene TRBJ2-7; a weak D match, TRBD2 (6 bases). CDR1 and CDR2 from the germline V gene are SGHRS and YFSETQ. The CDR3 is made up of 14 amino acids. The ends were cut back, 1 base at V and 4 bases at J, with 12 bases in the middle. This chain's CDR3 is CASSLRVGGYEQYF. The CDR3 DNA reads as TGCGCCAGCAGCTTGAGGGTCGGGGGTTACGAGCAGTACTTC. The entire variable domain, with the rest obtained from reference TRBV5-1 and TRBJ2-7, is as follows: KAGVTQTPRYLIKTRGQQVTLSCSPISGHRSVSWYQQTPGQGLQFLFEYFSETQRNKGNFPGRFSGRQFSNSRSEMNVSTLELGDSALYLCASSLRVGGYEQYFGPGTRLTVT.

V is TRBV15 and J is TRBJ2-7; 9 nucleotides match TRBD1. Germline CDR1 LNHNV, CDR2 YYDKDF (reference sequence). After removal of 5 bases from V and 4 bases from J, the junction contained 6 bases not matched to a gene. There are 14 residues in the CDR3. The DNA for the CDR3 is TGTGCCACCAGCGCTCGGACAGGGGCTTACGAGCAGTACTTC. Translation: CATSARTGAYEQYF.

The rearrangement links TRBV3-1 to TRBJ2-7, with 10 nucleotides matching TRBD2. Germline loops: CDR1 LGHDT, CDR2 YNNKEL (reference sequence). The length of the CDR3 is 16 residues. V shed 4 bases, J shed 0 bases, and the junction held 6 bases outside the gene matches. This CDR3 is CASSRLAGGFSYEQYF. CDR3 nucleotides: TGTGCCAGCAGCCGATTAGCGGGGGGCTTCTCCTACGAGCAGTACTTC.

This rearrangement joins TRBV7-2 to TRBJ2-7; D gene ambiguous. In germline, CDR1 is SGHTA, CDR2 FQGNSA. The CDR3 contains 15 residues. V was trimmed by 1 base and J by 7 bases, leaving 17 bases between them. The CDR3: CASSLEPTGPIEQYF. The DNA of the CDR3 is TGTGCCAGCAGCTTAGAACCGACTGGTCCTATTGAGCAGTACTTC. The full variable domain, in which reference TRBV7-2 and TRBJ2-7 provide the parts outside the CDR3, is GAGVSQSPSNKVTEKGKDVELRCDPISGHTALYWYRQSLGQGLEFLIYFQGNSAPDKSGLPSDRFSAERTGGSVSTLTIQRTQQEDSAVYLCASSLEPTGPIEQYFGPGTRLTVT.

The V and J genes are TRBV10-3 and TRBJ2-7, with D tentatively TRBD2 (6 bases). The germline gives CDR1 ENHRY, CDR2 SYGVKD. There are 13 residues in the CDR3. The V gene lost 5 bases and the J gene lost 2 bases, with 10 bases spanning the gap. CDR3 nucleotides: TGTGCCATCAGTCCGGGGGAACCCTACGAGCAGTACTTC. The encoded protein is CAISPGEPYEQYF.

This clonotype has more than one count but fewer than ten. J is TRBJ2-1 and V is TRBV5-1; TRBD2 matches 8 bases. The CDR3 is 15 amino acids. Germline lookup yields CDR1 SGHRS and CDR2 YFSETQ. The J segment lost 6 bases and the V segment lost 3 bases, leaving 8 bases of the junction unmatched. The CDR3 sequence: CASSSPGGPSNEQFF. DNA for the CDR3: TGCGCCAGCAGCTCCCCGGGAGGGCCAAGCAATGAGCAGTTCTTC.

This clonotype showed up just a few times. The chain has TRBV20-1 and TRBJ2-7; D is uncertain. Germline V gene data show CDR1 as DFQATT and CDR2 as SNEGSKA (reference sequence). V lost 6 bases to trimming and J lost 5 bases, with 14 bases between them. There are 12 residues in the CDR3. The CDR3 nucleotides read TGCAGTGCCCCCAGCTCCTTCGACGAGCAGTACTTC. Translated: CSAPSSFDEQYF.

Regarding this clonotype: Germline and junction disagree at one end, which may indicate a read error. This chain connects TRBV4-1 to TRBJ1-1; D is ambiguous. The CDR3 runs to 13 residues. Germline V gene sequence: CDR1 MGHRA, CDR2 YSYEKL. This chain's CDR3 is CASSQVPNSEAFF. The CDR3 DNA reads TGCGCCAGCAGCCAAGTTCCGAACAGTGAAGCTTTCTTT.

This clonotype was picked up many times. V is TRBV10-1 and J is TRBJ1-1; 8 bases are shared with TRBD1. Unmatched junction bases numbered 4, after V lost 5 bases and J lost 5 bases. This CDR3 contains 13 residues. The germline V gene has CDR1 WNHNN and CDR2 SYGVQD (reference sequence). The CDR3 loop is CASSSGTGTEAFF. The CDR3 bases are TGCGCCAGCAGTTCCGGGACAGGAACTGAAGCTTTCTTT.

This clonotype came up many times. The chain uses TRBV5-1 and TRBJ2-3; D is perhaps TRBD2 (6 bases). V shed 4 bases and J shed 2 bases, with 17 bases lying between them. CDR1 SGHRS and CDR2 YFSETQ come from the germline V gene. The CDR3 has 16 amino acids. The CDR3 DNA is TGCGCCAGCAGCCCGGGACTTCACATATTCACAGATACGCAGTATTTT. Amino acid sequence: CASSPGLHIFTDTQYF.

The table lists this clonotype with a few counts. This chain uses TRBV4-3 with TRBJ2-7, with D unclear. V was shortened by 2 bases and J by 1 base, with 12 bases between the two germline ends. Germline loops: CDR1 LGHNA, CDR2 YSLEER. CDR3 length equals 15 residues. CDR3 coding DNA: TGCGCCAGCAGCCAAACAAAACACCCATCCTACGAGCAGTACTTC. Translated: CASSQTKHPSYEQYF.

This clonotype was counted only a few times. This rearrangement joins TRBV29-1 to TRBJ1-1; the D is unclear. Germline V gene sequence: CDR1 SQVTM, CDR2 ANQGSEA. This CDR3 contains 11 residues. Deletions cut 4 bases from V and 5 bases from J, with 8 bases between. CDR3 region: CSVGVGTEAFF. CDR3 coding DNA: TGCAGCGTTGGAGTAGGGACTGAAGCTTTCTTT.

The CDR3 sequence: CASSYWAGTYEQYF. The CDR3 DNA reads TGTGCCAGCAGTTACTGGGCCGGAACCTACGAGCAGTACTTC. The V and J genes are TRBV6-5 and TRBJ2-7, with D uncertain. The CDR3 runs 14 residues. V gave up 1 base and J gave up 2 bases, with 9 bases separating them. CDR1 is MNHEY and CDR2 is SVGAGI in the germline V gene.

In this sample, this clonotype turned up a few times. CDR3 DNA sequence: TGTGCCAGCAGCACCCGTCGAGCGGGTGTCAATATTGATACGCAGTATTTT. Protein: CASSTRRAGVNIDTQYF. The V call is TRBV7-2, the J call TRBJ2-3, with D perhaps matching TRBD2 (6 bases). V was shortened by 5 bases and J by 6 bases, with 24 bases between the two germline ends. Per germline, CDR1 SGHTA and CDR2 FQGNSA. CDR3 length: 17 residues.

This clonotype has just one count. The chain is built from TRBV12-3 or TRBV12-4 and TRBJ2-2, with D possibly TRBD1 on 5 matching bases. Between the trimmed V and J ends, which lost 3 bases and 5 bases, there was a span of 22 bases. The length of the CDR3 is 18 residues. The CDR3 loop reads CASSFQAWPDSLTGELFF. Written as DNA, the CDR3 is TGTGCCAGCAGTTTTCAAGCGTGGCCTGACAGTTTAACCGGGGAGCTGTTTTTT.

This sequence joins TRBV5-1 and TRBJ2-3; the D call may be TRBD1 or TRBD2 (7 bases each). With 3 bases removed from V and 11 bases from J, the gap between germline ends came to 16 bases. The CDR3 length is 13 residues. Germline CDR1 is SGHRS and CDR2 is YFSETQ. The DNA of the CDR3 is TGCGCCAGCAGCTCGGGACAGCGCGGGGGGCAGTATTTT. Residues: CASSSGQRGGQYF.

The chain combines TRBV5-1 with TRBJ2-7; 7 bases map to TRBD2. Germline V gives CDR1 SGHRS, CDR2 YFSETQ. V lost 7 bases to trimming and J lost 2 bases; unmatched junction nucleotides: 9. The CDR3 runs 14 residues. DNA for the CDR3: TGCGCCAGCGGTCTCGCCAGCGGGACCTACGAGCAGTACTTC. Residues: CASGLASGTYEQYF.

This clonotype was recorded many times. V and J are TRBV7-2 and TRBJ2-7; 9 bases are shared with TRBD2. Germline V gene data show CDR1 as SGHTA and CDR2 as FQGNSA. The CDR3 spans 18 residues. Germline trimming cut 0 bases from V and 0 bases from J; bases unmatched to any gene: 9. CDR3 in DNA: TGTGCCAGCAGCTTAGCACGGTTCGGCGGGAGGGTCTCCTACGAGCAGTACTTC. It encodes CASSLARFGGRVSYEQYF.

The rearrangement uses TRBV6-5 and TRBJ2-1; 8 bases agree with TRBD2. This CDR3 is 16 amino acids long. CDR1 and CDR2 (germline): MNHEY, SVGAGI. With 4 bases clipped from V and 8 bases from J, the junction kept 13 bases outside the gene matches. The CDR3 protein is CASSFAGTSVLDEQFF. CDR3 sequence (DNA): TGTGCCAGCAGTTTCGCCGGGACTAGTGTCTTGGATGAGCAGTTCTTC.

This clonotype was observed a few times. This chain uses TRBV7-9 with TRBJ2-5; perhaps TRBD2 as D (5 bases). The V gene lost 1 base and the J gene lost 5 bases, with 17 bases spanning the gap. Germline lookup yields CDR1 SEHNR and CDR2 FQNEAQ (reference sequence). The CDR3 is 16 residues long. The CDR3: CASSLELGSGRETQYF. The CDR3 nucleotides are TGTGCCAGCAGCTTAGAGTTGGGGTCGGGAAGGGAGACCCAGTACTTC.

The chain uses TRBV20-1 and TRBJ1-4; D may be TRBD1 (6 bases). Trimming cost V 5 bases and J 7 bases, with 14 bases left between them. There are 13 residues in the CDR3. Germline V gene data show CDR1 as DFQATT and CDR2 as SNEGSKA (reference sequence). CDR3 protein: CSAFRGISEKLFF. The CDR3 nucleotides are TGCAGTGCTTTCAGGGGAATTAGTGAAAAACTGTTTTTT.

In this sample, this clonotype turned up many times. This chain uses TRBV2 with TRBJ1-1; D is perhaps TRBD1 (6 bases). The CDR3 sequence is 13 residues long. V dropped 6 bases and J dropped 3 bases, with 11 bases sitting between them. The germline V gene has CDR1 SNHLY and CDR2 FYNNEI. CDR3 sequence reads: CASRQGRDTEAFF. In nucleotides, the CDR3 is TGTGCCAGCAGACAGGGAAGGGACACTGAAGCTTTCTTT.

This clonotype was seen a few times. This sequence joins TRBV20-1 and TRBJ2-1, with 11 bases aligning to TRBD1. V lost 0 bases, J lost 3 bases, and 1 base stayed unmatched. This CDR3 is built from 15 residues. Germline CDR1 DFQATT, CDR2 SNEGSKA (reference sequence). The DNA of the CDR3 is TGCAGTGCTAGAGAGGGGACAGGGGGCTACAATGAGCAGTTCTTC. Protein sequence: CSAREGTGGYNEQFF.

This CDR3 is CASSFSGQTNEKLFF. CDR3 sequence (DNA): TGTGCCAGCAGTTTCAGCGGGCAGACTAATGAAAAACTGTTTTTT. The chain employs TRBV12-3 or TRBV12-4 and TRBJ1-4; D remains ambiguous. The V gene lost 3 bases and the J gene lost 2 bases, with 10 bases spanning the gap. CDR3 length: 15 residues.